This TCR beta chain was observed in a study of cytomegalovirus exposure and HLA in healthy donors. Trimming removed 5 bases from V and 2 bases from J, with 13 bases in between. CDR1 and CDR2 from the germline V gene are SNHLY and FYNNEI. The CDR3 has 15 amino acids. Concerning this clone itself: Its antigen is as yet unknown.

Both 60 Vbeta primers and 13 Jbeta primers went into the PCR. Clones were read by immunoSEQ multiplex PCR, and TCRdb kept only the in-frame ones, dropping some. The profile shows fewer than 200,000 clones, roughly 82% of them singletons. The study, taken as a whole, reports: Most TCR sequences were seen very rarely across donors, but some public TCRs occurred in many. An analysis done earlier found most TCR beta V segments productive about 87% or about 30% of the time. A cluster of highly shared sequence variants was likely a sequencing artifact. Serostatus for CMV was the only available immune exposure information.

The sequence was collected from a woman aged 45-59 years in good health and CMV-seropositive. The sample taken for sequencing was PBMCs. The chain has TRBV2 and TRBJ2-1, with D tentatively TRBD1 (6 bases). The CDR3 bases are TGTGCCAGCAGTTCACAGGGTTTTCCCTACAATGAGCAGTTCTTC. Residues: CASSSQGFPYNEQFF.